This T cell receptor beta chain was found in a study of OX40 agonist ivuxolimab in advanced cancers. As for the study in general: While on treatment, patients had intravenous ivuxolimab at 0.01 to 10 mg/kg every 2 weeks. Subjects had a mean age of around 60 years, with a range of about 23 to 79; more than 75% were male. It was permissible to have had prior anti-PD-1, anti-PD-L1 or anti-CTLA-4 therapy, and under 45% had some.

Per germline, CDR1 MNHNY and CDR2 SVGAGI (reference sequence). The CDR3 sequence is 13 residues long. V was shortened by 7 bases and J by 3 bases, with 13 bases between the two germline ends. Sequencing was performed with immunoSEQ multiplex PCR; in TCRdb, only in-frame clones are kept and a portion is missing. The sample yields about 60,000 clones, about nine tenths seen once. This clone was observed a few times. Specimen: CD4+ or CD8+ T cells sorted from blood, collected in a trial of the OX40 agonist ivuxolimab. J is TRBJ2-7 and V is TRBV6-6; D is possibly TRBD2 (5 bases). The source is an adult with an advanced solid tumor such as melanoma, head and neck, liver or kidney cancer. CDR3: CASTDSGLYEQYF. CDR3 DNA: TGTGCCAGCACGGACTCAGGACTCTACGAGCAGTACTTC.